This T cell receptor beta chain was observed in a study of blood T cell repertoires in COVID-19. For the study at large: COVID-19 samples, acute and convalescent, were from the United States, Italy and Spain. Sources were T cells, B-cell-depleted T cells, or PBMCs; the material itself was cDNA or gDNA.

This clone was seen a single time. The J segment lost 10 bases and the V segment lost 5 bases, leaving 15 bases of the junction unmatched. Germline values: CDR1 LGHDT, CDR2 YNNKEL (reference sequence). This CDR3 contains 18 residues. In the study's own analysis: Cell counts per sample came from amplifying reference gene primers. The protocol was immunoSEQ multiplex PCR, while the TCRdb copy is restricted to in-frame clones and leaves out a portion. D and trimming were read from the DNA, whereas the V and J calls and clone size are those reported in that table. The repertoire holds about 250,000 clones, with around 83% as singletons.

The rearrangement links TRBV3-1 (or the pseudogene TRBV3-2) to TRBJ2-1, with 15 nucleotides matching TRBD2. This clonotype was sampled from a man at least 80 years old with acute or convalescent COVID-19. Sequenced sample: peripheral blood. CDR3 loop: CASSNKPGLAGGGGEQFF. CDR3 DNA: TGTGCCAGCAGCAACAAACCGGGACTAGCGGGGGGAGGGGGGGAGCAGTTCTTC.